This T cell receptor beta chain was identified in a study of shared clonotypes between healthy human individuals. Study as a whole: Per donor, three plates held CD4 naive cells, three held CD4 memory, two held CD8 naive and one held CD8 memory. General study results and limits: In four donors, about 5% of naive CD4 clonotypes appeared in common.

The CDR3 consists of 15 residues. The V gene end was trimmed by 5 bases and the J gene end by 1 base; junction bases not matched to a gene: 2. The germline V gene has CDR1 MNHNY and CDR2 SVGAGI (reference sequence). As for this clone: Its antigen is not known.

The data were produced by immunoSEQ multiplex PCR, yet TCRdb's version contains in-frame clones alone and is incomplete. The sample holds a few million clones, roughly 92% seen once. The sequence was collected from a man between 18 and 29 years old in good health. Some clones in this sample may be carry-over from other donors' samples. This chain joins TRBV6-6 and TRBJ2-4, with TRBD2 matching 10 bases. Specimen: naive CD4+ T cells from PBMCs. Regarding subset: CD45RA+ positively selected. The CDR3 DNA is TGTGCCAGCAGTAGCGGGAGGGGGGCCAAAAACATTCAGTACTTC. Translation: CASSSGRGAKNIQYF.